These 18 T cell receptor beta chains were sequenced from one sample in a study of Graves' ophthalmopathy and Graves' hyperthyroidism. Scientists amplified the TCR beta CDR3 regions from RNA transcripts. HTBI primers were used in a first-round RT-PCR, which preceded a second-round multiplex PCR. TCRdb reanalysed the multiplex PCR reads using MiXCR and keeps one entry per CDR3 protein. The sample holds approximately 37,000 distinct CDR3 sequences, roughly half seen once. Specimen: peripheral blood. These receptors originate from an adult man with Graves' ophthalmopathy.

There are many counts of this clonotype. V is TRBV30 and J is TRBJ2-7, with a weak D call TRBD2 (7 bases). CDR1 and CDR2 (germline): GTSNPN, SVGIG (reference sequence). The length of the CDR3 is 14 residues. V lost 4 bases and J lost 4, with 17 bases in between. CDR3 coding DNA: TGTGCCTGGAAAGAAGGGGGGGACGTATACGAGCAGTACTTC. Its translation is CAWKEGGDVYEQYF.

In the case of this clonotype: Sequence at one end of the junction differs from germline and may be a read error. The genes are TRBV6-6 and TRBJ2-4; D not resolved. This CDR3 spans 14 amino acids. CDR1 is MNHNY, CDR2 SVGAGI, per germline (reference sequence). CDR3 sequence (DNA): TGTACCAGCAGCCCCCGATGGGATCTAAACATTCAGTACTTC. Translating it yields CTSSPRWDLNIQYF.

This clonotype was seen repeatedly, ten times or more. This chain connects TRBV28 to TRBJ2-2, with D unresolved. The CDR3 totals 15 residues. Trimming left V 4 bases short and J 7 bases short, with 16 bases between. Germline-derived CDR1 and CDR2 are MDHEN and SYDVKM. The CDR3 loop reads CASSSKIPVGGELFF. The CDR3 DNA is TGTGCCAGCAGTTCGAAGATACCCGTCGGCGGGGAGCTGTTTTTT.

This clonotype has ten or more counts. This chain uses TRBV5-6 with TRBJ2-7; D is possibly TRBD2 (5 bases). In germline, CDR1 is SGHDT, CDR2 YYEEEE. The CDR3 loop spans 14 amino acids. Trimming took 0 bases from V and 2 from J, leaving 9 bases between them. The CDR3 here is CASSLAVGAYEQYV. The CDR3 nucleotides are TGTGCCAGCAGCTTGGCAGTCGGGGCCTACGAGCAGTACGTC.

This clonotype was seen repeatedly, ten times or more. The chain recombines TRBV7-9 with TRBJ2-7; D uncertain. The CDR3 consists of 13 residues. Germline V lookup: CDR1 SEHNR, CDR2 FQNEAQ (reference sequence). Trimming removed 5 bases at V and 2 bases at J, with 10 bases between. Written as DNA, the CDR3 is TGTGCCAGCAGCGGGGTGGGAACCTACGAGCAGTACTTC. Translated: CASSGVGTYEQYF.

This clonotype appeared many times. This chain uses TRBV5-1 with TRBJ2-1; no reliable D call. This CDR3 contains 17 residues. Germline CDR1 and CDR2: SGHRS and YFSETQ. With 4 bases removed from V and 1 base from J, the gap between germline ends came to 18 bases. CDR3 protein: CASSRSLGADSYNEQFF. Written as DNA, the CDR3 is TGCGCCAGCAGCCGGAGCTTAGGAGCTGATTCCTACAATGAGCAGTTCTTC.

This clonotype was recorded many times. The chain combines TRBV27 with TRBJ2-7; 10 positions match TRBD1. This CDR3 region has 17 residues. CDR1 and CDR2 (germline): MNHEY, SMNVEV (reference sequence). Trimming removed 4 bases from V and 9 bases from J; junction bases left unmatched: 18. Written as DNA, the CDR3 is TGTGCCAGCAGTTCGACGACAGGGGGCACGGGTCTAGGTGTGCAGTACGTC. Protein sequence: CASSSTTGGTGLGVQYV.

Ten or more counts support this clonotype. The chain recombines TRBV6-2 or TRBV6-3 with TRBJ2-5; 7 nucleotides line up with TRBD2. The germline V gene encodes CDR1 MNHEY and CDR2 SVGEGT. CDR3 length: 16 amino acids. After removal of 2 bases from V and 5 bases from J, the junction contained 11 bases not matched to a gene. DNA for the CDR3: TGTGCCAGCAGTTACCCCGCCCTAGCGGCCTGGGAGACCCAGTACTTC. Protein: CASSYPALAAWETQYF.

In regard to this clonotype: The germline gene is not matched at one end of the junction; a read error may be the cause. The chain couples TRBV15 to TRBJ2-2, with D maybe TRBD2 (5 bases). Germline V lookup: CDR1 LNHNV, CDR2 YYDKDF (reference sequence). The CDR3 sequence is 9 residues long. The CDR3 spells CATSGERFF. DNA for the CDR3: TGTGCCACCAGCGGGGAGCGGTTTTTT.

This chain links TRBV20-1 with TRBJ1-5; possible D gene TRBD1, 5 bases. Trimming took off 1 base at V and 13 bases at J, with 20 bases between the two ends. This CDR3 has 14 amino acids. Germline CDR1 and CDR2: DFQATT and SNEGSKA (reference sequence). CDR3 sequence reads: CSARGVADTYEQHF. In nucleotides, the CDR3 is TGCAGTGCTAGAGGGGTAGCGGACACCTACGAGCAGCATTTT.

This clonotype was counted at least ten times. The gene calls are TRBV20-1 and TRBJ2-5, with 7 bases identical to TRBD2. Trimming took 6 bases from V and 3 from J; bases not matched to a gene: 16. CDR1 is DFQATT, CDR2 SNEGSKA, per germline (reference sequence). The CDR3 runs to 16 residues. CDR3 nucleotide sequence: TGCAGTGCCACGACAGAAAGCGGGGTCATAAAAGAGACCCAGTACTTC. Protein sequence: CSATTESGVIKETQYF.

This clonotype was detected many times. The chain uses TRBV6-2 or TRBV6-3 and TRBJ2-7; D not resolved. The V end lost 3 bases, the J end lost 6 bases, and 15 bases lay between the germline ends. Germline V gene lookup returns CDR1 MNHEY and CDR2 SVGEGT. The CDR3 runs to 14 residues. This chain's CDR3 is CASSYYLGSGEQYV. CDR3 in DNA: TGTGCCAGCAGTTATTATTTAGGCTCCGGCGAGCAGTACGTC.

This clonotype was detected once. This CDR3 is CASSSGGEATDTQYF. The CDR3, as DNA: TGTGCCAGCAGCTCAGGGGGCGAGGCCACAGATACGCAGTATTTT. The chain couples TRBV11-3 to TRBJ2-3; 8 bases align to TRBD1. Per the germline V gene, CDR1 is SGHNT and CDR2 is YENEEA. This CDR3 comprises 15 residues. V lost 4 bases to trimming and J lost 2 bases; unmatched junction nucleotides: 5.

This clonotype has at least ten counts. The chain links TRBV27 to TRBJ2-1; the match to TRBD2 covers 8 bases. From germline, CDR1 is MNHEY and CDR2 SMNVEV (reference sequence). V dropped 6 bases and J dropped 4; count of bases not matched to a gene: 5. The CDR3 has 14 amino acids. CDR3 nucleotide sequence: TGTGCCAGCAGGACCGGGACTAGATACAATGAGCAGTTCTTC. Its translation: CASRTGTRYNEQFF.

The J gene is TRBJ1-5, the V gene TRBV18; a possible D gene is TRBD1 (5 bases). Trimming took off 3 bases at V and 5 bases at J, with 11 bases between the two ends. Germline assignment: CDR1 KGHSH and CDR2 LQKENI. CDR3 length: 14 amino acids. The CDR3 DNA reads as TGTGCCAGCTCACCCTCAGGGAGCGATCAGCCCCAGCATTTT. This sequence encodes CASSPSGSDQPQHF.

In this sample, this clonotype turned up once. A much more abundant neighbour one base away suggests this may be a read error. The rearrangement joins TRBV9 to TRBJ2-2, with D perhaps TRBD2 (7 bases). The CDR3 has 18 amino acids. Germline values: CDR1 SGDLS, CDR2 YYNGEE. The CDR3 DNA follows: TGTGCCAGCAGCTCCCTGAGAGGGGGGGTAGTGAACACCGGGGGGCTGTTTTTT. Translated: CASSSLRGGVVNTGGLFF.

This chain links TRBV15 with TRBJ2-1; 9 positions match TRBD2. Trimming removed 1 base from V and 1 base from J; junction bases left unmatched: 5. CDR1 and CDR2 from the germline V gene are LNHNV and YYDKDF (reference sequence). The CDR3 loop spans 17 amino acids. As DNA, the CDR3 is TGTGCCACCAGCAGAGGGACTAGCGACCCTTCCTACAATGAGCAGTTCTTC. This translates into CATSRGTSDPSYNEQFF.

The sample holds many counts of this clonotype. The CDR3 region is CASSNRVGADTQYF. CDR3 DNA sequence: TGTGCCAGCAGTAACAGGGTAGGGGCAGATACGCAGTATTTT. The chain uses TRBV27 and TRBJ2-3, with D possibly matching TRBD1 (6 bases). CDR1 is MNHEY, CDR2 SMNVEV, per germline (reference sequence). The V end was cut by 5 bases, the J end by 4 bases, with 13 bases between. This CDR3 region has 14 residues.